This T cell receptor (beta chain) was captured in a study of blood T cells in healthy people across ages. Whole-study findings and limits: Age showed a roughly linear inverse relationship with TCR beta diversity per million T cells.

The CDR3 spans 17 residues. Germline V lookup: CDR1 MNHEY, CDR2 SMNVEV (reference sequence). Regarding this clonotype: The antigen is unknown.

Sample-barcoded 5' priming and a J-beta primer mix drove a second PCR of roughly 6 to 12 cycles. MiXCR was run by TCRdb on the 5' RACE reads, yielding one entry per CDR3 protein. The repertoire holds about 1.4 million distinct CDR3 sequences, 59% seen once, with 5% to 7% in the top ten. The draw of peripheral blood yielded ten milliliters from each donor. PBMCs were isolated at a quantity of at least 6 million per sample. The source is a man between 18 and 29 years old in good health. This chain uses TRBV27 with TRBJ2-5, with 7 nucleotides matching TRBD1. The end of the DNA is better explained by TRBJ2-7, so the J call may be wrong. Sequencing input: blood. This CDR3 is CASSLKPGTADTYEQYF. The CDR3 bases are TGTGCCAGCAGCTTAAAGCCCGGGACAGCGGACACCTACGAGCAGTACTTC.